This TCR beta chain was documented in a study of response to subunit inactivated influenza vaccine. TCRdb ran MiXCR on the RT-PCR reads and lists one entry per CDR3 protein. The sample holds about 700,000 distinct CDR3 sequences, approximately 13% seen once. The sample holds a few counts of this clonotype. Its antigen is not identified. With 5 bases clipped from V and 3 bases from J, the junction kept 5 bases outside the gene matches. The germline CDR1 and CDR2 sequences are MDHEN and SYDVKM. The CDR3 has 15 residues. Study results and caveats: There was a suggestion from the authors that each seasonal influenza vaccination recruits few new T cells.

The clonotype was recovered from a man in his forties or fifties who received an inactivated influenza vaccine. Sample: PBMCs from blood, taken 14 days before vaccination. The V gene is TRBV28, the J gene TRBJ2-7; 12 nucleotides agree with TRBD2. Here the CDR3 DNA reads TGTGCCAGCAGTCCCCTAGCGGGAGGGCTCTACGAGCAGTACTTC. Translation: CASSPLAGGLYEQYF.